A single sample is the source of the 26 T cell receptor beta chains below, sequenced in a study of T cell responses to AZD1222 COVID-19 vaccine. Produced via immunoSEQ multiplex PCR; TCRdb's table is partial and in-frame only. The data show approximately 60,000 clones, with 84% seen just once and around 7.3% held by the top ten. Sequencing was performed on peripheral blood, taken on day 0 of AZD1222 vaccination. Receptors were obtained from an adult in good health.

CDR3 nucleotides: TGTGCCAGCAGTCCCCCTCCTCCCGGGGAGCTGTTTTTT. It is translated as CASSPPPPGELFF. The V call is TRBV6-5, the J call TRBJ2-2, with unresolved D. This CDR3 contains 13 residues. The V gene lost 5 bases and the J gene lost 6 bases, with 10 bases spanning the gap. CDR1 MNHEY and CDR2 SVGAGI come from the germline V gene.

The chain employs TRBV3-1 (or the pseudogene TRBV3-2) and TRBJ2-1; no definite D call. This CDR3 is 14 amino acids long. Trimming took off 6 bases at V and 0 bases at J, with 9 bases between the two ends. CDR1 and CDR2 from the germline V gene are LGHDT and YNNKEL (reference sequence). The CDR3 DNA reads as TGTGCCAGCAGTCCGACCGGCTCCTACAATGAGCAGTTCTTC. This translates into CASSPTGSYNEQFF.

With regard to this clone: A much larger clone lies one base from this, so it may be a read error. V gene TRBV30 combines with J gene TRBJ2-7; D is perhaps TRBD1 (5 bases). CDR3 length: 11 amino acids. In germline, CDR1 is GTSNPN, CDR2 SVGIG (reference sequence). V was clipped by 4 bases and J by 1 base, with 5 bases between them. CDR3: CAWTGSYEQYF. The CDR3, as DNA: TGTGCCTGGACAGGGTCCTACGAGCAGTACTTC. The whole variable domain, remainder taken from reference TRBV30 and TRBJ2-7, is SQTIHQWPATLVQPVGSPLSLECTVEGTSNPNLYWYRQAAGRGLQLLFYSVGIGQISSEVPQNLSASRPQDRQFILSSKKLLLSDSGFYLCAWTGSYEQYFGPGTRLTVT.

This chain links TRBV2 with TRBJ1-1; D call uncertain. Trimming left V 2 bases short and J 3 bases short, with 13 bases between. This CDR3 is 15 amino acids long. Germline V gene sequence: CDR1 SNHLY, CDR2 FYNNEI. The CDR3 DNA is TGTGCCAGCAGTGAAACGGGCGCGGGCTACACTGAAGCTTTCTTT. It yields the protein CASSETGAGYTEAFF. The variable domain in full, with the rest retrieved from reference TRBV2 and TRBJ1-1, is EPEVTQTPSHQVTQMGQEVILRCVPISNHLYFYWYRQILGQKVEFLVSFYNNEISEKSEIFDDQFSVERPDGSNFTLKIRSTKLEDSAMYFCASSETGAGYTEAFFGQGTRLTVV.

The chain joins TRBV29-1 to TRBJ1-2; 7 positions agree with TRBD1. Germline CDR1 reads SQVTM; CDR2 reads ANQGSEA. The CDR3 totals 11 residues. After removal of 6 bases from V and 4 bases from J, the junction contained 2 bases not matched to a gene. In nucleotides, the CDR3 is TGCAGCGTAACAGGGGTCTATGGCTACACCTTC. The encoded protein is CSVTGVYGYTF. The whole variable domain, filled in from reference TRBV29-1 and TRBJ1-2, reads SAVISQKPSRDICQRGTSLTIQCQVDSQVTMMFWYRQQPGQSLTLIATANQGSEATYESGFVIDKFPISRPNLTFSTLTVSNMSPEDSSIYLCSVTGVYGYTFGSGTRLTVV.

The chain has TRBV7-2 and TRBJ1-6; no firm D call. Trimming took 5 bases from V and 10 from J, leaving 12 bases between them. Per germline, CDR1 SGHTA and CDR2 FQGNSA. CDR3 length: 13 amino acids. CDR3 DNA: TGTGCCAGCAGCCTTGATCGGGAGTCACCCCTCCACTTT. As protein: CASSLDRESPLHF.

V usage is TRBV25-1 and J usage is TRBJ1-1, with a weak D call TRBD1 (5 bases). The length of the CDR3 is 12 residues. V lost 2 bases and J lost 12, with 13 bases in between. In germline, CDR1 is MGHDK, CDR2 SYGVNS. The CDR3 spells CASSEGAQLPFF. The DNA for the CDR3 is TGTGCCAGCAGTGAAGGGGCCCAACTACCTTTCTTT.

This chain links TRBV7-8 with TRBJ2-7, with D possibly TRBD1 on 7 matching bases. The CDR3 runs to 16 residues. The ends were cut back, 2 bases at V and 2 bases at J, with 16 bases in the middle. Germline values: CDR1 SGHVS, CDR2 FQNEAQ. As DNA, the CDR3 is TGTGCCAGCAGCTTAAGTTGGGGGGACAGTACCTACGAGCAGTACTTC. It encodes CASSLSWGDSTYEQYF.

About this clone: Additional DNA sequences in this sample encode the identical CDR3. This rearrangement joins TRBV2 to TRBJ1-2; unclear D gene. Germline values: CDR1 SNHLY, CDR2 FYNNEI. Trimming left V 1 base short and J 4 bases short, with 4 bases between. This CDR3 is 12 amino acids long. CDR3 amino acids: CASSEDSYGYTF. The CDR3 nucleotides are TGTGCCAGCAGTGAAGATAGCTATGGCTACACCTTC.

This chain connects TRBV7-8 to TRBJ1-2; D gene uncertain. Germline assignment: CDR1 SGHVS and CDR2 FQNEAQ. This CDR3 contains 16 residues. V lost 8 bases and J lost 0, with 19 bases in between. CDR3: CASLPGPSYANYGYTF. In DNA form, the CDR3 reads TGTGCCAGCCTTCCTGGGCCCTCTTATGCTAACTATGGCTACACCTTC.

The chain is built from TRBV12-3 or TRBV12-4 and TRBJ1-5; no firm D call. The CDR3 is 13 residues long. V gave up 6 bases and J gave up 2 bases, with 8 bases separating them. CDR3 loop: CASRKGGNQPQHF. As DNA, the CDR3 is TGTGCCAGCAGAAAAGGAGGCAATCAGCCCCAGCATTTT.

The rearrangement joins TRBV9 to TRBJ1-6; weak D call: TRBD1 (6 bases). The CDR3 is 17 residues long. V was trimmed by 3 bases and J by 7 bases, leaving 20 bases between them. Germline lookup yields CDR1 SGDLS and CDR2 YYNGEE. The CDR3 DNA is TGTGCCAGCAGCGGATCGACAGGCCCCTTAACAAATTCACCCCTCCACTTT. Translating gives CASSGSTGPLTNSPLHF.

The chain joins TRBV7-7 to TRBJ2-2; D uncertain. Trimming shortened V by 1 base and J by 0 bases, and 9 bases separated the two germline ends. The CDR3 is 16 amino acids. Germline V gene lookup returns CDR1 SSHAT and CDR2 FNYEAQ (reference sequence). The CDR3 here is CASSLGWSPNTGELFF. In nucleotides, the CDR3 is TGTGCCAGCAGCTTAGGGTGGAGTCCGAACACCGGGGAGCTGTTTTTT. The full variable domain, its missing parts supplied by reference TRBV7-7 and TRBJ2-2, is GAGVSQSPRYKVTKRGQDVTLRCDPISSHATLYWYQQALGQGPEFLTYFNYEAQPDKSGLPSDRFSAERPEGSISTLTIQRTEQRDSAMYRCASSLGWSPNTGELFFGEGSRLTVL.

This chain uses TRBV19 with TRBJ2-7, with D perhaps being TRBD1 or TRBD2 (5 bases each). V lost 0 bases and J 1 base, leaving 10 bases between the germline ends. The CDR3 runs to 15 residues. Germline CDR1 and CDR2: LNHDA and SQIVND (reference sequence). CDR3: CASSIDWDHSYEQYF. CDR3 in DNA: TGTGCCAGTAGTATAGATTGGGACCATTCCTACGAGCAGTACTTC. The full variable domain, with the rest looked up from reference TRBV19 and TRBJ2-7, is DGGITQSPKYLFRKEGQNVTLSCEQNLNHDAMYWYRQDPGQGLRLIYYSQIVNDFQKGDIAEGYSVSREKKESFPLTVTSAQKNPTAFYLCASSIDWDHSYEQYFGPGTRLTVT.

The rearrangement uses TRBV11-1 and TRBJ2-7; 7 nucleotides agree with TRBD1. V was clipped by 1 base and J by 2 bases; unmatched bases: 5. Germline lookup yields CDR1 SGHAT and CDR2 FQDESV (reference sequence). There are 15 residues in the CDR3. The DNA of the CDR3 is TGTGCCAGCAGCTTAGGGCCCGGGACAGCCTACGAGCAGTACTTC. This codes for CASSLGPGTAYEQYF. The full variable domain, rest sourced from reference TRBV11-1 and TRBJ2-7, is EAEVAQSPRYKITEKSQAVAFWCDPISGHATLYWYRQILGQGPELLVQFQDESVVDDSQLPKDRFSAERLKGVDSTLKIQPAELGDSAMYLCASSLGPGTAYEQYFGPGTRLTVT.

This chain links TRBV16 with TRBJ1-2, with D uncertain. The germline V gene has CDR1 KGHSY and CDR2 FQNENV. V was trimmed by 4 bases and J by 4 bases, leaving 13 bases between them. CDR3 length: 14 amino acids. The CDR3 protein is CASSPPVRAYGYTF. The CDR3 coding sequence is TGTGCCAGCAGCCCCCCGGTAAGAGCCTATGGCTACACCTTC.

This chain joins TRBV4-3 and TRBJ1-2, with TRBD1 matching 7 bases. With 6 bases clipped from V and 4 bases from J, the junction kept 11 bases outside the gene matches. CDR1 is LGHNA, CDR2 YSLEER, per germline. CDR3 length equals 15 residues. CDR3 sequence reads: CASSLTGEGSYGYTF. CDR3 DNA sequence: TGCGCCAGCAGTCTTACAGGGGAGGGAAGCTATGGCTACACCTTC.

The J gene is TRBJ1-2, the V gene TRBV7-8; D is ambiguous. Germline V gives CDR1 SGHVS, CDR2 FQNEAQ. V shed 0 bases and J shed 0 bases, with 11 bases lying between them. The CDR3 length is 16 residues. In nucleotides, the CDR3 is TGTGCCAGCAGCTTAGCGCCGACGACCTCTAACTATGGCTACACCTTC. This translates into CASSLAPTTSNYGYTF.

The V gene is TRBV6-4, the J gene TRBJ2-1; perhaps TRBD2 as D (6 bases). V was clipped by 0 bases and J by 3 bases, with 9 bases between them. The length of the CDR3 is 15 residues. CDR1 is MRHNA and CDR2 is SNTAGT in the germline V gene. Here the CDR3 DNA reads TGTGCCAGCAGTGACTCCGGCGGGGACTACAATGAGCAGTTCTTC. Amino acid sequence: CASSDSGGDYNEQFF.

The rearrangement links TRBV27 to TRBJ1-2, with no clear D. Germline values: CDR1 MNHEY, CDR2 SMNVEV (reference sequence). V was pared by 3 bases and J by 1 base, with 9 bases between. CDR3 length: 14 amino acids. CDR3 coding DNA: TGTGCCAGCAGTTTCGGCAGACATAACTATGGCTACACCTTC. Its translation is CASSFGRHNYGYTF.

CDR3 coding DNA: TGTGCCAGCAGGAGAGAAGGGGAAGTTGGTGAAGCTTTCTTT. Encoded protein: CASRREGEVGEAFF. The chain uses TRBV6-4 and TRBJ1-1, with a weak D call TRBD1 (5 bases). Trimming removed 6 bases at V and 7 bases at J, with 18 bases between. The CDR3 covers 14 residues. Looked up from germline, CDR1 is MRHNA and CDR2 is SNTAGT.

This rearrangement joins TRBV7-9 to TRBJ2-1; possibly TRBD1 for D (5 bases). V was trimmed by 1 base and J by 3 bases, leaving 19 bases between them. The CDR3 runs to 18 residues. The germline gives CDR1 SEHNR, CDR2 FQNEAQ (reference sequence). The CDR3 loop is CASSLGLRGREGYNEQFF. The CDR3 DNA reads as TGTGCCAGCAGCTTAGGCCTAAGGGGAAGGGAAGGCTACAATGAGCAGTTCTTC.

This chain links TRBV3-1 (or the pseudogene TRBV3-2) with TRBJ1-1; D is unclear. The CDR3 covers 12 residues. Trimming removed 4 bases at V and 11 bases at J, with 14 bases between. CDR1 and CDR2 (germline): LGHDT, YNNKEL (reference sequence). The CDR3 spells CASSLAGQLAFF. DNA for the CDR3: TGTGCCAGCAGCCTCGCGGGCCAGTTGGCTTTCTTT.

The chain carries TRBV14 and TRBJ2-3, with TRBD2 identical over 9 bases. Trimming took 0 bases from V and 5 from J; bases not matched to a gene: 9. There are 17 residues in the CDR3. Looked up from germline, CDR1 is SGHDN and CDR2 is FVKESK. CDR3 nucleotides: TGTGCCAGCAGCCAAGAAGGTCAGCGGGGGGCGGAAGATACGCAGTATTTT. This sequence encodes CASSQEGQRGAEDTQYF.

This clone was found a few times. In DNA, the CDR3 is TGTGCCATCACAAACCCGACAGGCCAGAACACTGAAGCTTTCTTT. Amino acid sequence: CAITNPTGQNTEAFF. V gene TRBV10-3 combines with J gene TRBJ1-1, with D maybe TRBD1 (6 bases). V was trimmed by 7 bases and J by 1 base, leaving 16 bases between them. CDR1 ENHRY and CDR2 SYGVKD come from the germline V gene. The CDR3 extends over 15 amino acids.

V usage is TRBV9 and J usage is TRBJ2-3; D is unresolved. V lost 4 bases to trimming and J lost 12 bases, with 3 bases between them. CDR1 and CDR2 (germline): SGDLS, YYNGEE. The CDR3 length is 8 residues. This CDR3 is CASSPQYF. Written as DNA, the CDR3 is TGTGCCAGCAGCCCCCAGTATTTT.